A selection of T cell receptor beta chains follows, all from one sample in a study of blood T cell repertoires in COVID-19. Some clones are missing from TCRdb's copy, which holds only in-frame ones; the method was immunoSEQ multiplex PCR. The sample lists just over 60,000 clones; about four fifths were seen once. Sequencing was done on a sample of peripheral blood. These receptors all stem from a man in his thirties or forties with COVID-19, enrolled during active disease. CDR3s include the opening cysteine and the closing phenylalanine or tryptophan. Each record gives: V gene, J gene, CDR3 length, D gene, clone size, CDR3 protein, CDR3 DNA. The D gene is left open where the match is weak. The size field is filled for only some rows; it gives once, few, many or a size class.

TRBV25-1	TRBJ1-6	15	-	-	CASSLGGGGNSPLHF	TGTGCCAGCAGTCTCGGGGGGGGAGGAAATTCACCCCTCCACTTT
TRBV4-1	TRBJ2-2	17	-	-	CASSQVSFQANTGELFF	TGCGCCAGCAGCCAAGTTTCTTTTCAGGCGAACACCGGGGAGCTGTTTTTT
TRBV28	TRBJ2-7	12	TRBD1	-	CASSSHHRGEYF	TGTGCCAGCAGTTCCCATCACAGGGGGGAGTACTTC
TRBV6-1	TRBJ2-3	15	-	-	CASSDGQFSTDTQYF	TGTGCCAGCAGTGACGGACAGTTTAGCACAGATACGCAGTATTTT
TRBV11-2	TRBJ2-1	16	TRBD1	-	CASSFHHLQGENEQFF	TGTGCCAGCAGCTTCCACCACCTACAGGGGGAGAATGAGCAGTTCTTC
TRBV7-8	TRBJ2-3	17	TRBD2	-	CASSLGLAIRSQDTQYF	TGTGCCAGCAGCTTGGGACTAGCGATTCGTAGCCAAGATACGCAGTATTTT
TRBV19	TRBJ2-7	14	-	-	CASSPRYRSYEQYF	TGTGCCAGTAGCCCACGGTACAGGTCCTACGAGCAGTACTTC
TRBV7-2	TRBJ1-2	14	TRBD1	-	CASSPGTGLFGYTF	TGTGCCAGCAGCCCCGGGACAGGGCTCTTTGGCTACACCTTC
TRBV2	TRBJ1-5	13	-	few	CASSDQGGQPQHF	TGTGCCAGCAGTGACCAGGGCGGCCAGCCCCAGCATTTT
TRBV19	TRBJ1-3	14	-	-	CASIDTGAGNTIYF	TGTGCCAGTATCGATACAGGCGCTGGAAACACCATATATTTT
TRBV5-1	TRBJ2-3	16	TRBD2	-	CASSPILASRTDTQYF	TGCGCCAGCAGCCCCATACTAGCGAGCCGCACAGATACGCAGTATTTT
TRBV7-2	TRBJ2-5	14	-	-	CASSLVTGQETQYF	TGTGCCAGCAGCTTAGTGACAGGCCAAGAGACCCAGTACTTC
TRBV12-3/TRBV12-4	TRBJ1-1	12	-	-	CASSRGSTEAFF	TGTGCCAGCAGTAGGGGTTCCACTGAAGCTTTCTTT
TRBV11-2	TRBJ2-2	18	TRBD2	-	CASSLGPRLAGNTGELFF	TGTGCCAGCAGCTTAGGACCTAGACTAGCTGGGAACACCGGGGAGCTGTTTTTT
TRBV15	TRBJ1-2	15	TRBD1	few	CATSGGPTGELGYTF	TGTGCCACCAGCGGCGGTCCCACAGGGGAACTGGGCTACACCTTC
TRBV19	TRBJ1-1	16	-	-	CASSIFFSWRRTEAFF	TGTGCCAGTAGTATATTTTTCTCGTGGAGGCGGACTGAAGCTTTCTTT
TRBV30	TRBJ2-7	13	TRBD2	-	CAWSSGGSYEQYF	TGTGCCTGGAGCTCGGGGGGTAGTTACGAGCAGTACTTC
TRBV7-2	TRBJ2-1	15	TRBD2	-	CASSFLSGGANEQFF	TGTGCCAGCAGCTTCCTTAGCGGGGGAGCTAATGAGCAGTTCTTC
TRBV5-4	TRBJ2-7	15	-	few	CASSQFDSPSYEQYF	TGTGCCAGCAGCCAATTCGACAGCCCCTCCTACGAGCAGTACTTC
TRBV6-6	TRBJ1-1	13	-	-	CASSHGQNTEAFF	TGTGCCAGCAGCCACGGACAGAACACTGAAGCTTTCTTT
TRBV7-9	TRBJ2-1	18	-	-	CASSFWGGGTGSYNEQFF	TGTGCCAGCAGCTTTTGGGGAGGGGGAACCGGCTCCTACAATGAGCAGTTCTTC
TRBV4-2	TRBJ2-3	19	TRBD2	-	CASSQGVTSGRRRADTQYF	TGTGCCAGCAGCCAAGGGGTGACTAGCGGGAGGCGGCGCGCAGATACGCAGTATTTT
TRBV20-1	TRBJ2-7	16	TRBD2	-	CSASPSGFSHLYEQYF	TGCAGTGCTAGTCCTAGCGGGTTCTCCCACCTCTACGAGCAGTACTTC
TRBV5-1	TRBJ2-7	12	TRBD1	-	CASSEQGYEQYF	TGCGCCAGCAGCGAACAGGGGTACGAGCAGTACTTC
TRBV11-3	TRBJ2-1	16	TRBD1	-	CASSLGPGQGSNEQFF	TGTGCCAGCAGCTTGGGACCGGGACAGGGGTCCAATGAGCAGTTCTTC
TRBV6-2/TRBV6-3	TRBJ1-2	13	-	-	CASSDRDSYGYTF	TGTGCCAGCAGTGACAGAGATTCCTATGGCTACACCTTC
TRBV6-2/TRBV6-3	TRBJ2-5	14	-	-	CASSYPRLQETQYF	TGTGCCAGCAGTTACCCCAGACTCCAAGAGACCCAGTACTTC
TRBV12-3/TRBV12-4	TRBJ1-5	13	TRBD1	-	CASSWTGGQPQHF	TGTGCCAGCAGTTGGACAGGGGGACAGCCCCAGCATTTT
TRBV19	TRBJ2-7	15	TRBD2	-	CASSTTSGGSYEQYF	TGTGCCAGTAGCACGACTAGCGGGGGCTCCTACGAGCAGTACTTC
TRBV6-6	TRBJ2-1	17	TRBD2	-	CASSPAIAGSSYNEQFF	TGTGCCAGCAGTCCCGCTATAGCGGGAAGCTCCTACAATGAGCAGTTCTTC
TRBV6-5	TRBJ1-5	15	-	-	CASTAPEEVYQPQHF	TGTGCCAGCACCGCCCCGGAGGAGGTCTATCAGCCCCAGCATTTT